This is a list of T cell receptor beta chains from one sample in a study of T cell responses to AZD1222 COVID-19 vaccine. Libraries were prepared by immunoSEQ multiplex PCR; TCRdb keeps only in-frame clonotypes and omits some of them. The table shows nearly 110,000 clones, with under 95% occurring only once. This sample comprised peripheral blood, obtained on day 0 of AZD1222 vaccination. The receptor set was obtained from an adult in good health. Each CDR3 is given with its conserved first and last residue. A D gene is named only where the DNA matches it firmly. Clone size is stated in some rows and not others, as once, few, many or a class when expanded.

v_gene: TRBV27; j_gene: TRBJ1-5; d_gene: NA; abundance: NA; CDR3nt: TGTGCCAGCAGTCGGGGGTACCTCAAGGATCAGCCCCAGCATTTT; CDR3aa: CASSRGYLKDQPQHF
v_gene: TRBV6-5; j_gene: TRBJ2-2; d_gene: TRBD1; abundance: NA; CDR3nt: TGTGCCAGCTCGAGCCGGGACAGTTGGACCGGGGAGCTGTTTTTT; CDR3aa: CASSSRDSWTGELFF
v_gene: TRBV30; j_gene: TRBJ1-3; d_gene: NA; abundance: NA; CDR3nt: TGTGCTTCTCAGCTGGGAAACACCATATATTTT; CDR3aa: CASQLGNTIYF
v_gene: TRBV10-3; j_gene: TRBJ1-3; d_gene: NA; abundance: NA; CDR3nt: TGTGCCATCGGGACCGCCAGCTCTGGAAACACCATATATTTT; CDR3aa: CAIGTASSGNTIYF
v_gene: TRBV5-1; j_gene: TRBJ1-2; d_gene: TRBD1; abundance: once; CDR3nt: TGCGCCAGCAGCTTTTCGGGACAGGTGGTAAATGGCTACACCTTC; CDR3aa: CASSFSGQVVNGYTF
v_gene: TRBV7-2; j_gene: TRBJ2-3; d_gene: TRBD2; abundance: NA; CDR3nt: TGTGCCAGCAGCTTTAGCGGGGGGTACACAGATACGCAGTATTTT; CDR3aa: CASSFSGGYTDTQYF
v_gene: TRBV15; j_gene: TRBJ2-2; d_gene: TRBD2; abundance: NA; CDR3nt: TGTGCCACCAGCAGAGATCTAGCGGGGGTTCCGAACACCGGGGAGCTGTTTTTT; CDR3aa: CATSRDLAGVPNTGELFF
v_gene: TRBV6-5; j_gene: TRBJ2-5; d_gene: TRBD2; abundance: once; CDR3nt: TGTGCCAGCAGTTACGGGCTAGCGGGGTCCCGGGACCAGTACTTC; CDR3aa: CASSYGLAGSRDQYF
v_gene: TRBV7-9; j_gene: TRBJ2-2; d_gene: NA; abundance: NA; CDR3nt: TGTGCCAGCAGCAAGACGAAGTCCGGGGAGCTGTTTTTT; CDR3aa: CASSKTKSGELFF
v_gene: TRBV2; j_gene: TRBJ1-6; d_gene: NA; abundance: NA; CDR3nt: TGTGCCAGCAGTGGAAAGCCAGGGAACTCCTATAATTCACCCCTCCACTTT; CDR3aa: CASSGKPGNSYNSPLHF
v_gene: TRBV6-1; j_gene: TRBJ1-5; d_gene: TRBD1; abundance: NA; CDR3nt: TGTGCCAGCAGTGCCGGGACAGGTACCGTAAGCAATCAGCCCCAGCATTTT; CDR3aa: CASSAGTGTVSNQPQHF
v_gene: TRBV4-1; j_gene: TRBJ1-2; d_gene: NA; abundance: NA; CDR3nt: TGCGCCAGCAGCCAAGAACGAGGGGGGGACTATGGCTACACCTTC; CDR3aa: CASSQERGGDYGYTF
v_gene: TRBV11-2; j_gene: TRBJ2-7; d_gene: NA; abundance: NA; CDR3nt: TGTGCCAGCAGCCTGGGACTTCAGTCCTACGAGCAGTACTTC; CDR3aa: CASSLGLQSYEQYF
v_gene: TRBV30; j_gene: TRBJ1-2; d_gene: NA; abundance: NA; CDR3nt: TGTGCCTGGATTTCGGGGGCCTATGGCTACACCTTC; CDR3aa: CAWISGAYGYTF
v_gene: TRBV11-2; j_gene: TRBJ1-2; d_gene: TRBD1; abundance: NA; CDR3nt: TGTGCCAGCAGCTTGGGACAGCTCTATGGCTACACCTTC; CDR3aa: CASSLGQLYGYTF
v_gene: TRBV30; j_gene: TRBJ1-1; d_gene: NA; abundance: NA; CDR3nt: TGTGCCTGGAAAAGGTCGGCAGGGCGAACTGAAGCTTTCTTT; CDR3aa: CAWKRSAGRTEAFF
v_gene: TRBV6-5; j_gene: TRBJ1-1; d_gene: TRBD1; abundance: NA; CDR3nt: TGTGCCAGCAGTACTGACCGGGACAGGGGGACTGAAGCTTTCTTT; CDR3aa: CASSTDRDRGTEAFF
v_gene: TRBV5-5; j_gene: TRBJ1-4; d_gene: NA; abundance: NA; CDR3nt: TGTGCCAGCAGCTTGGGGCAGGGGACCGAAAAACTGTTTTTT; CDR3aa: CASSLGQGTEKLFF
v_gene: TRBV2; j_gene: TRBJ2-7; d_gene: TRBD1; abundance: NA; CDR3nt: TGTGCCAGCAGTGAAAGGACAGGGTCCTACGAGCAGTACTTC; CDR3aa: CASSERTGSYEQYF
v_gene: TRBV12-5; j_gene: TRBJ2-3; d_gene: TRBD2; abundance: few; CDR3nt: TGTGCTAGTGGCGAAGCGGGGGGGCCGGGAGATACGCAGTATTTT; CDR3aa: CASGEAGGPGDTQYF
v_gene: TRBV9; j_gene: TRBJ1-1; d_gene: NA; abundance: NA; CDR3nt: TGTGCCAGCAGCGTAGGAGGAGTATTACCGAACACTGAAGCTTTCTTT; CDR3aa: CASSVGGVLPNTEAFF
v_gene: TRBV6-5; j_gene: TRBJ1-2; d_gene: TRBD1; abundance: once; CDR3nt: TGTGCCAGCAGTAGACAGGGGGCGGGCTACACCTTC; CDR3aa: CASSRQGAGYTF
v_gene: TRBV11-2; j_gene: TRBJ1-3; d_gene: NA; abundance: NA; CDR3nt: TGTGCCAGCAGCTCCACAGGGTACGGAAACACCATATATTTT; CDR3aa: CASSSTGYGNTIYF
v_gene: TRBV7-6; j_gene: TRBJ2-1; d_gene: TRBD2; abundance: NA; CDR3nt: TGTGCCAGCAGCTTAGGATCCAGCGGGGGGCCGGTATCCTACAATGAGCAGTTCTTC; CDR3aa: CASSLGSSGGPVSYNEQFF
v_gene: TRBV11-2; j_gene: TRBJ1-3; d_gene: NA; abundance: NA; CDR3nt: TGTGCCAGCAGCCCGGGCCCCATTCAACATTTT; CDR3aa: CASSPGPIQHF
v_gene: TRBV10-3; j_gene: TRBJ1-1; d_gene: NA; abundance: NA; CDR3nt: TGTGCCATCAGTGAGCCGGGAGGGGAGAACACTGAAGCTTTCTTT; CDR3aa: CAISEPGGENTEAFF
v_gene: TRBV7-2; j_gene: TRBJ2-7; d_gene: TRBD2; abundance: NA; CDR3nt: TGTGCCAGCAGCCAAGGACTAGCGAGTACCTACGAGCAGTACTTC; CDR3aa: CASSQGLASTYEQYF
v_gene: TRBV7-2; j_gene: TRBJ2-1; d_gene: TRBD2; abundance: NA; CDR3nt: TGTGCCAGCAGCTTAGAGCTACTAGCGGGGGCCTACAAGTTCTTC; CDR3aa: CASSLELLAGAYKFF
v_gene: TRBV6-2/TRBV6-3; j_gene: TRBJ2-2; d_gene: NA; abundance: once; CDR3nt: TGTGCCAGCAGTAGCCGCCCAGGGCCAAACACCGGGGAGCTGTTTTTT; CDR3aa: CASSSRPGPNTGELFF
v_gene: TRBV7-7; j_gene: TRBJ2-2; d_gene: NA; abundance: NA; CDR3nt: TGTGCCAGCAGCTTGGGGGTTAACACCGGGGAGCTGTTTTTT; CDR3aa: CASSLGVNTGELFF
v_gene: TRBV6-5; j_gene: TRBJ1-1; d_gene: NA; abundance: NA; CDR3nt: TGTGCCAGCAGTTACAGGGACTTAAACACTGAAGCTTTCTTT; CDR3aa: CASSYRDLNTEAFF
v_gene: TRBV7-8; j_gene: TRBJ2-3; d_gene: TRBD2; abundance: NA; CDR3nt: TGTGCCAGCAGCGAACTCCTAGGCGGGGGGGCCTTTGATACGCAGTATTTT; CDR3aa: CASSELLGGGAFDTQYF
v_gene: TRBV2; j_gene: TRBJ2-1; d_gene: TRBD2; abundance: NA; CDR3nt: TGTGCCAGCAGTGACGACTGGCTAGCGGGGGAGAATGAGCAGTTCTTC; CDR3aa: CASSDDWLAGENEQFF
v_gene: TRBV7-9; j_gene: TRBJ1-5; d_gene: NA; abundance: NA; CDR3nt: TGTGCCAGCAGCCCTCAAGGCAATCAGCCCCAGCATTTT; CDR3aa: CASSPQGNQPQHF
v_gene: TRBV18; j_gene: TRBJ2-5; d_gene: NA; abundance: NA; CDR3nt: TGTGCCAGCTCACCACGTGAAAGGGAGACCCAGTACTTC; CDR3aa: CASSPRERETQYF
v_gene: TRBV27; j_gene: TRBJ2-1; d_gene: TRBD2; abundance: once; CDR3nt: TGTGCCAGCAGTTTTAGCGGGCGAAACAACGGACCCTACAATGAGCAGTTCTTC; CDR3aa: CASSFSGRNNGPYNEQFF
v_gene: TRBV5-1; j_gene: TRBJ2-1; d_gene: TRBD1; abundance: once; CDR3nt: TGCGCCAGCAGCAGGGACAGCTCCTACAATGAGCAGTTCTTC; CDR3aa: CASSRDSSYNEQFF
v_gene: TRBV15; j_gene: TRBJ2-1; d_gene: TRBD1; abundance: NA; CDR3nt: TGTGCCACCAGCAGAGACGGAGTGGGCAGGGGGCTCTACAATGAGCAGTTCTTC; CDR3aa: CATSRDGVGRGLYNEQFF
v_gene: TRBV19; j_gene: TRBJ1-2; d_gene: TRBD1; abundance: few; CDR3nt: TGTGCCAGTAGCCGGGACAGTGATAACTATGGCTACACCTTC; CDR3aa: CASSRDSDNYGYTF
v_gene: TRBV27; j_gene: TRBJ1-6; d_gene: NA; abundance: NA; CDR3nt: TGTGCCAGCAGTCTCCCCGGGACACCAGATTCACCCCTCCACTTT; CDR3aa: CASSLPGTPDSPLHF
v_gene: TRBV12-3/TRBV12-4; j_gene: TRBJ1-1; d_gene: NA; abundance: NA; CDR3nt: TGTGCCAGCAGTTTTAGAATGAACACTGAAGCTTTCTTT; CDR3aa: CASSFRMNTEAFF
v_gene: TRBV9; j_gene: TRBJ1-3; d_gene: NA; abundance: NA; CDR3nt: TGTGCCAGCAGCGGAGGGCGAATCTCTGGAAACACCATATATTTT; CDR3aa: CASSGGRISGNTIYF
v_gene: TRBV15; j_gene: TRBJ2-7; d_gene: TRBD2; abundance: few; CDR3nt: TGTGCCACCAGCAGAGATTGGGAACGGGGGGGCCTCGAGCAGTACTTC; CDR3aa: CATSRDWERGGLEQYF
v_gene: TRBV7-3; j_gene: TRBJ2-3; d_gene: NA; abundance: NA; CDR3nt: TGTGCCAGCAGTCGAAGGAAGCACCCGGGAACAGATACGCAGTATTTT; CDR3aa: CASSRRKHPGTDTQYF
v_gene: TRBV3-1/TRBV3-2; j_gene: TRBJ1-3; d_gene: NA; abundance: NA; CDR3nt: TGTGCCAGCAGCCCGCCCCCGGGAAACACCATATATTTT; CDR3aa: CASSPPPGNTIYF
v_gene: TRBV5-8; j_gene: TRBJ2-1; d_gene: TRBD1; abundance: once; CDR3nt: TGTGCCAGCAGTTCGGGGACAGGCAGCTCCTACAATGAGCAGTTCTTC; CDR3aa: CASSSGTGSSYNEQFF
v_gene: TRBV29-1; j_gene: TRBJ2-7; d_gene: NA; abundance: once; CDR3nt: TGCAGCGTTGGGTTAGGGACCGAGCAGTACTTC; CDR3aa: CSVGLGTEQYF
v_gene: TRBV20-1; j_gene: TRBJ1-6; d_gene: NA; abundance: NA; CDR3nt: TGCAGTGCTAGTGTGCCCGGTCGGGCTTCACCCCTCCACTTT; CDR3aa: CSASVPGRASPLHF
v_gene: TRBV4-3; j_gene: TRBJ1-2; d_gene: NA; abundance: NA; CDR3nt: TGCGCCAGCAGCCAAGTGCCTGGGTCTGCGAACTATGGCTACACCTTC; CDR3aa: CASSQVPGSANYGYTF